This T cell receptor beta chain originates from a study of PD-1 blockade in classical Hodgkin lymphoma (TCRdb year 2020). At the level of the whole study: Nivolumab dosing was 3 mg/kg intravenously every 2 weeks, continuing until either disease progression or unacceptable toxicity. The study used TCR beta sequencing and CyTOF to define a peripheral blood immune signature of response to PD-1 blockade in classical Hodgkin lymphoma. What the study reported, not specific to this receptor: Only a single clinical trial cohort was studied, and what caused the repertoire differences, possibly disease activity or prior therapy, remained undefined. By C4D1, a significant rise was seen in CD4+ TCR diversity but not in CD8+ TCR diversity (p=0.0027 vs p=0.16), and the rise was most apparent among complete responders (p=0.02). Baseline TCR diversity was reported to be lower in newly diagnosed patients than in healthy donors, and even lower in relapsed/refractory patients. Lower diversity was seen in patients whose nivolumab began less than 1 year after ASCT, and these patients were left out of later analyses so that immune reconstitution would not confound the results. Baseline diversity similar to that of newly diagnosed patients was observed in trial patients achieving complete response, whereas significantly lower diversity was observed in partial responders and progressors.

The Qiagen DNeasy kit was used to extract genomic DNA from unsorted PBMCs and from the negatively selected CD4+ and CD8+ fractions. Using primers that anneal to V and J segments, immunoSEQ multiplex PCR amplified the TCR beta CDR3 regions. A synthetic immune receptor repertoire was used to minimize amplification bias, and any remaining bias was removed computationally after sequencing. The study's processing was this. Repertoire diversity was quantified as the Shannon entropy index using custom Python scripts. The unsorted, CD4+ and CD8+ repertoires were each analyzed separately, with the exception of combined analyses, where CD4+ and CD8+ sequences were merged in silico. Clonal expansion was defined as a frequency increase of at least 2-fold after treatment compared with C1D1, and clones undetected at baseline were assigned a pseudocount of 0.5. Clones with 0 or 1 copy at C1D1 were classified as singleton clones, and clones with 2 or more copies were classified as non-singleton clones. Clones expanded in unsorted samples were annotated as CD4+, CD8+ or unknown by matching protein sequences in sorted samples from the same patient. Wilcoxon tests on paired samples were used to test changes in diversity from C1D1 to C4D1. TCRdb obtained this table from immuneACCESS and retained in-frame rearrangements with V and J assigned. These tables miss some clones; where compared with another copy, unresolved V genes account for less than half of the shortfall, and the remainder is unexplained. Clone size and V and J calls were adopted from that table, with D and trimming inferred from the DNA. The sample table holds some 40,000 clones, of which almost 70% were seen once. Roughly 13% of the sample goes to the ten largest clones.

CDR1 and CDR2 are drawn from the germline V gene: MNHEY, SVGAGI. The CDR3 sequence holds 13 residues, the cysteine and phenylalanine included. Solely the CDR3 DNA is kept, with 39 bases framed from the first base. Deletion took 2 bases off V and 9 bases off J, with a span of 11 bases between the germline ends. Note on this clone: The antigen it recognizes is unknown. Per-base qualities were not stored, and no clone one base away is much larger.

Taken with the paper, the label for time point translates to: cycle 2 day 1 (C2D1) of nivolumab. Relapse after autologous stem cell transplantation had occurred in all trial patients, and cohorts A, B and C were distinguished by prior brentuximab vedotin exposure. The trial cohort comprised some 60 patients with relapsed/refractory classical Hodgkin lymphoma whose best overall responses were complete response, partial response or progressive disease. Trial patients were treated with single-agent nivolumab in the multi-cohort phase II CheckMate 205 trial. An independent review committee assessed best overall response by applying the 2007 International Working Group response criteria. Trial PBMCs were collected just before the start of nivolumab (C1D1) and during therapy at cycle 2 day 1 and cycle 4 day 1. After peripheral blood was drawn into 8 mL Vacutainer Cell Preparation Tubes, PBMCs were isolated by centrifugation and then cryopreserved.

The starting material was peripheral blood mononuclear cells (PBMCs), obtained before the second cycle of nivolumab. The receptor was derived from a human donor with classical Hodgkin lymphoma. This chain is built from TRBV6-5 and TRBJ2-1; confidence is insufficient to name the D gene. The CDR3 region reads CASSYEFASEQFF. The sequenced DNA is TGTGCCAGCAGTTACGAGTTCGCAAGTGAGCAGTTCTTC.